Presented here are 21 T cell receptor beta chains from one specimen sequenced in a study of Ad26.COV2.S vaccination and SARS-CoV-2 variants (dated by TCRdb to the early 2020s). The sample's treatment or condition label, in plain terms: 19 received Ad26.COV2.S at low or high dose, single or two shots; 5 received placebo; per-sample allocation not given. Repertoires of vaccine and placebo recipients were sequenced from samples collected on day 63 after the first injection. Receptors were amplified or captured by the immunoSEQ multiplex PCR assay. TCRdb limited this immuneACCESS table to in-frame rearrangements with V and J called. A share of clones is missing; checked studies link under half to unresolved V genes, and the rest is unexplained. This sample lists more than 350,000 clones; roughly 90% were detected once. The top ten clones comprise roughly an eighth of the sample. The sequencing used peripheral blood, collected in a trial of Ad26.COV2.S vaccine versus placebo. The receptors shown here come from a person aged 18-60 years who received the Ad26.COV2.S COVID-19 vaccine or a placebo.

This chain joins TRBV19 and TRBJ1-1; 8 bases are a match to TRBD1. The germline gives CDR1 LNHDA, CDR2 SQIVND (reference sequence). The ends lost 7 bases at V and 4 bases at J; junction bases unmatched: 8. The CDR3 contains 14 residues. CDR3 in amino acids: CASKDRAVITEAFF. CDR3 in DNA: TGTGCCAGTAAGGACAGGGCGGTTATCACTGAAGCTTTCTTT.

As for this clone: Other DNA sequences of this sample code for an identical CDR3. The chain recombines TRBV4-3 with TRBJ2-1; 9 nucleotides match TRBD2. V lost 0 bases, J lost 7 bases, and 7 bases stayed unmatched. The CDR3 is made up of 16 amino acids. From germline, CDR1 is LGHNA and CDR2 YSLEER. The CDR3 bases are TGCGCCAGCAGCCAAGATCTGGCGGGAGGGCCAAATGAGCAGTTCTTC. Amino acids: CASSQDLAGGPNEQFF.

The J gene is TRBJ2-1, the V gene TRBV6-2 or TRBV6-3, with D possibly TRBD1 on 5 matching bases. Trimming removed 5 bases from V and 10 bases from J, with 24 bases in between. Germline CDR1 is MNHEY and CDR2 is SVGEGT. The CDR3 spans 16 residues. Here the CDR3 DNA reads TGTGCCAGCAGTATATATTGGGGCCCCCAGATACAGGAGCAGTTCTTC. This sequence encodes CASSIYWGPQIQEQFF.

This chain uses TRBV6-2 or TRBV6-3 with TRBJ2-1; D tentatively reads TRBD1 or TRBD2 (5 bases each). The CDR3 length is 16 residues. The V end was cut by 5 bases, the J end by 6 bases, with 20 bases between. Germline V lookup: CDR1 MNHEY, CDR2 SVGEGT. In nucleotides, the CDR3 is TGTGCCAGCAGTAGGTCTTCGGGACCTCCATTCAATGAGCAGTTCTTC. Translated, it gives CASSRSSGPPFNEQFF.

In regard to this clone: Additional DNA sequences in this sample encode the identical CDR3. This sequence joins TRBV20-1 and TRBJ2-5; D ambiguous. This CDR3 is built from 11 residues. V lost 1 base, J lost 4 bases, and 4 bases lay in between. Germline CDR1 DFQATT, CDR2 SNEGSKA (reference sequence). Here the CDR3 DNA reads TGCAGTGCTAGAGTACGAGAGACCCAGTACTTC. Translation gives CSARVRETQYF.

CDR3 loop: CASSYPGTLDYEQYF. The CDR3 coding sequence is TGTGCCAGCAGCTATCCCGGGACTCTCGACTACGAGCAGTACTTC. J is TRBJ2-7 and V is TRBV11-2, with D perhaps TRBD2 (6 bases). Between the trimmed V and J ends, which lost 4 bases and 3 bases, there was a span of 16 bases. CDR1 and CDR2 from the germline V gene are SGHAT and FQNNGV. This CDR3 is 15 amino acids long.

The chain carries TRBV4-3 and TRBJ1-4; TRBD1 matches at 7 bases. The V and J ends lost 4 bases and 8 bases, in that order; junction bases with no gene match: 10. The germline gives CDR1 LGHNA, CDR2 YSLEER. The CDR3 runs to 15 residues. CDR3 bases: TGCGCCAGCAGCCGAGCACAGGGGTCCTGGGAAAAACTGTTTTTT. Translation: CASSRAQGSWEKLFF.

The chain employs TRBV4-3 and TRBJ1-1, with D hard to call. Germline V gene data show CDR1 as LGHNA and CDR2 as YSLEER. Trimming took 0 bases from V and 3 from J, leaving 5 bases between them. The CDR3 sequence is 13 residues long. CDR3 region: CASSQETYTEAFF. In DNA form, the CDR3 reads TGCGCCAGCAGCCAAGAAACCTACACTGAAGCTTTCTTT.

This clone was seen more than once but under ten times. This chain uses TRBV5-6 with TRBJ1-2; TRBD1 is a possible D gene (5 bases). Trimming removed 1 base from V and 3 bases from J, with 13 bases in between. Germline V gene lookup returns CDR1 SGHDT and CDR2 YYEEEE. This CDR3 is 15 amino acids long. Written as DNA, the CDR3 is TGTGCCAGCAGCTTGTCAGGGTTGCCGGACTATGGCTACACCTTC. Its protein product is CASSLSGLPDYGYTF. Filled out from reference TRBV5-6 and TRBJ1-2, the complete variable domain reads DAGVTQSPTHLIKTRGQQVTLRCSPKSGHDTVSWYQQALGQGPQFIFQYYEEEERQRGNFPDRFSGHQFPNYSSELNVNALLLGDSALYLCASSLSGLPDYGYTFGSGTRLTVV.

The chain uses TRBV11-2 and TRBJ2-7; 9 bases match TRBD2. V was clipped by 6 bases and J by 0 bases; unmatched bases: 9. This CDR3 contains 16 residues. CDR1 is SGHAT and CDR2 is FQNNGV in the germline V gene. The CDR3 coding sequence is TGTGCCAGCAGTTCCATAGCGGGAGAGAGCTCCTACGAGCAGTACTTC. Amino acid sequence: CASSSIAGESSYEQYF. The full variable domain, with the rest looked up from reference TRBV11-2 and TRBJ2-7, is EAGVAQSPRYKIIEKRQSVAFWCNPISGHATLYWYQQILGQGPKLLIQFQNNGVVDDSQLPKDRFSAERLKGVDSTLKIQPAKLEDSAVYLCASSSIAGESSYEQYFGPGTRLTVT.

V is TRBV5-1 and J is TRBJ2-7; D perhaps matches TRBD2 (5 bases). Germline V lookup: CDR1 SGHRS, CDR2 YFSETQ. Trimming took 0 bases from V and 5 from J, leaving 15 bases between them. The CDR3 runs to 15 residues. CDR3 DNA: TGCGCCAGCAGCTTGGCCGGGATAGGGCGACACGAGCAGTACTTC. Amino acids: CASSLAGIGRHEQYF. The full variable domain, its missing parts supplied by reference TRBV5-1 and TRBJ2-7, is KAGVTQTPRYLIKTRGQQVTLSCSPISGHRSVSWYQQTPGQGLQFLFEYFSETQRNKGNFPGRFSGRQFSNSRSEMNVSTLELGDSALYLCASSLAGIGRHEQYFGPGTRLTVT.

The chain joins TRBV24-1 to TRBJ2-5; 7 bases fit TRBD1. CDR3 length: 14 amino acids. CDR1 and CDR2 (germline): KGHDR, SFDVKD. J lost 0 bases, V lost 5 bases, and 2 bases had no gene match. This CDR3 reads CATSVGTDQETQYF. The CDR3 DNA reads TGTGCCACCAGTGTGGGGACAGACCAAGAGACCCAGTACTTC.

The chain employs TRBV5-1 and TRBJ2-6; D might be TRBD2 (6 bases). The CDR3 covers 18 residues. CDR1 and CDR2 from the germline V gene are SGHRS and YFSETQ. Trimming cost V 3 bases and J 0 bases, with 16 bases left between them. CDR3 nucleotide sequence: TGCGCCAGCAGCTCTCGGGACTCGCGGTCCTCTGGGGCCAACGTCCTGACTTTC. This sequence encodes CASSSRDSRSSGANVLTF.

The chain links TRBV11-3 to TRBJ2-1; 10 positions agree with TRBD2. This CDR3 contains 15 residues. The V and J ends lost 4 bases and 7 bases, in that order; junction bases with no gene match: 7. The V gene's germline CDR1 is SGHNT and CDR2 YENEEA. The CDR3 loop reads CASSSTSGLVNEQFF. The CDR3 bases are TGTGCCAGCAGCTCGACTAGCGGGTTGGTTAATGAGCAGTTCTTC.

The V and J genes are TRBV28 and TRBJ2-1; no clear D gene. The CDR3 sequence is 15 residues long. Between the trimmed V and J ends, which lost 3 bases and 6 bases, there was a span of 15 bases. Germline-derived CDR1 and CDR2 are MDHEN and SYDVKM. For the CDR3, the DNA is TGTGCCAGCAGTTTCACCCGGTCCCCGCCCAATGAGCAGTTCTTC. Amino acids: CASSFTRSPPNEQFF.

This chain connects TRBV4-2 to TRBJ2-7; 11 bases line up with TRBD2. Trimming at V came to 2 bases and at J to 4 bases, leaving 4 bases not matched to a gene. This CDR3 is built from 15 residues. Germline V gene sequence: CDR1 LGHNA, CDR2 YNFKEQ. CDR3 protein: CASSQLAGGMYEQYF. In DNA, the CDR3 is TGTGCCAGCAGCCAACTAGCGGGAGGAATGTACGAGCAGTACTTC.

As for this clone: Other DNA variants within this sample encode the same CDR3. This chain links TRBV7-2 with TRBJ2-3; D is unresolved. The V end lost 3 bases, the J end lost 4 bases, and 5 bases lay between the germline ends. Germline V lookup: CDR1 SGHTA, CDR2 FQGNSA. CDR3 length: 12 residues. DNA for the CDR3: TGTGCCAGCAGCTTGGTGGCAGATACGCAGTATTTT. Protein product: CASSLVADTQYF.

The rearrangement uses TRBV19 and TRBJ1-1, with no clear D. The CDR3 is made up of 16 amino acids. The V end was cut by 2 bases, the J end by 1 base, with 14 bases between. The germline V gene has CDR1 LNHDA and CDR2 SQIVND (reference sequence). CDR3: CASSINVLVENTEAFF. The CDR3 nucleotides are TGTGCCAGTAGTATAAATGTCTTGGTGGAGAACACTGAAGCTTTCTTT.

In regard to this clone: A read error may account for a junction end that differs from germline. This chain uses TRBV6-5 with TRBJ1-1; D ambiguous. CDR3 length: 12 amino acids. CDR1 and CDR2 from the germline V gene are MNHEY and SVGAGI. The CDR3 loop is CASSTPPWTVLF. In nucleotides, the CDR3 is TGTGCCAGCAGTACCCCACCCTGGACGGTACTCTTT.

This chain uses TRBV12-3 or TRBV12-4 with TRBJ2-3; weak D call: TRBD1 (5 bases). Trimming pared 3 bases from V and 10 bases from J, leaving 11 bases between. The CDR3 runs to 12 residues. CDR3 residues: CASSFEDRSQYF. In DNA, the CDR3 is TGTGCCAGCAGTTTTGAAGACAGATCGCAGTATTTT.

J is TRBJ2-7 and V is TRBV2; TRBD2 matches at 12 bases. Trimming cost V 1 base and J 4 bases; bases outside gene matches: 5. Germline-derived CDR1 and CDR2 are SNHLY and FYNNEI. The CDR3 extends over 16 amino acids. The CDR3, as DNA: TGTGCCAGCAGTGAAGGGACTAGCGGGAAATATTACGAGCAGTACTTC. Translated, it gives CASSEGTSGKYYEQYF.